This T cell receptor (beta chain) was sequenced during a study of blood T cell repertoires in COVID-19. Turning to the study itself: Samples came from the United States, Italy and Spain, spanning acute and convalescent COVID-19.

The CDR3 runs 13 residues. The V and J ends lost 2 bases and 12 bases respectively, with 16 bases between them. Germline V gene lookup returns CDR1 MRHNA and CDR2 SNTAGT. In the original analysis: Amplifying reference gene primers gave estimates of nucleated cell counts. Libraries were prepared by immunoSEQ multiplex PCR; TCRdb keeps only in-frame clonotypes and omits some of them. For V, J and clone size, that table is used; D and trimming come from the DNA. The data hold a few hundred thousand clones, with roughly four fifths observed a single time. This clone appeared a few times. The sequence was collected from a woman aged 50 to 60 who had recovered from COVID-19. V is TRBV6-4 and J is TRBJ2-5; a weak D match, TRBD1 (5 bases). Sequenced input: PBMCs or T cells enriched from blood (not recorded which). CDR3 amino acids: CASSDGRAGPKYF. CDR3 coding DNA: TGTGCCAGCAGTGACGGCAGGGCAGGGCCAAAGTACTTC.